This entry is about one T cell receptor (beta chain). What it recognizes is unknown. This sample is part of a study of T cell responses to AZD1222 COVID-19 vaccine. The study, taken as a whole, reports: Unmutated regions of variants are reportedly targeted by nearly half of spike-specific TCRs.

The CDR3 has 14 amino acids. The ends were cut back, 2 bases at V and 9 bases at J, with 14 bases in the middle. Germline CDR1 is MNHNS and CDR2 is SASEGT. Assay used: immunoSEQ multiplex PCR; TCRdb lists only in-frame clones, some missing. The sample has about 75,000 clones; roughly 91% are singletons. The rearrangement links TRBV6-1 to TRBJ1-3; no reliable D call. The sequenced sample was peripheral blood, obtained 28 days after the second AZD1222 dose. This clonotype was sampled from an adult who received the AZD1222 COVID-19 vaccine. The CDR3, as DNA: TGTGCCAGCAGTGAAAGGACTGGCAAGGTCACCATATATTTT. Protein sequence: CASSERTGKVTIYF.